The 24 T cell receptor beta chains below were found in one sample sequenced in a study of beta chain features in type 1 diabetes. The whole isolated RNA underwent reverse transcription, so sequencing captured expressed TCRB transcripts. Here immunoSEQ multiplex PCR was the method, and the copy in TCRdb shows in-frame clones only, minus some. The data contain 900,000 or so clones, roughly 16% of them singletons. Material: naive CD4+ T cells from blood. Source of these receptors: a woman between 18 and 29 years old in good health.

The V call is TRBV6-6, the J call TRBJ2-7; D remains ambiguous. This CDR3 contains 14 residues. Germline lookup yields CDR1 MNHNY and CDR2 SVGAGI (reference sequence). V shed 8 bases and J shed 3 bases, with 17 bases lying between them. DNA of the CDR3: TGTGCCAGCTGCATGGCCGAGACGAGCTACGAGCAGTACTTC. This sequence encodes CASCMAETSYEQYF.

This clone has just a few counts. V usage is TRBV19 and J usage is TRBJ2-5, with 8 bases matching TRBD2. Trimming cost V 4 bases and J 4 bases; bases outside gene matches: 8. This CDR3 contains 15 residues. CDR1 is LNHDA, CDR2 SQIVND, per germline (reference sequence). CDR3 amino acids: CASSNGLAGGETQYF. CDR3 bases: TGTGCCAGTAGTAATGGACTAGCTGGTGGAGAGACCCAGTACTTC.

V gene TRBV29-1 combines with J gene TRBJ2-3; TRBD1 or TRBD2 may be the D gene (6 bases each). The CDR3 totals 14 residues. The V gene's germline CDR1 is SQVTM and CDR2 ANQGSEA. Trimming pared 8 bases from V and 5 bases from J, leaving 20 bases between. The DNA for the CDR3 is TGCAGCAGCGATCGTGGAGGGGGAGGAGATACGCAGTATTTT. This gives the protein CSSDRGGGGDTQYF.

This chain connects TRBV28 to TRBJ2-1; possible D gene TRBD1, 5 bases. With 4 bases removed from V and 0 bases from J, the gap between germline ends came to 10 bases. Germline CDR1 reads MDHEN; CDR2 reads SYDVKM. This CDR3 has 15 residues. Here the CDR3 reads CASSSRTHSYNEQFF. The CDR3 coding sequence is TGTGCCAGCAGTTCTAGGACACACTCCTACAATGAGCAGTTCTTC.

This clone was seen only a few times. This chain joins TRBV4-1 and TRBJ2-1; 7 nucleotides line up with TRBD1. Unmatched junction bases numbered 8, after V lost 6 bases and J lost 6 bases. This CDR3 region has 14 residues. CDR1 MGHRA and CDR2 YSYEKL come from the germline V gene. In DNA, the CDR3 is TGCGCCAGCAGTCGCTTACAGGGGATCAATGAGCAGTTCTTC. The encoded protein is CASSRLQGINEQFF.

The chain is built from TRBV18 and TRBJ2-1; D is perhaps TRBD2 (6 bases). V was cut by 2 bases and J by 4 bases, with 21 bases left in between. Germline assignment: CDR1 KGHSH and CDR2 LQKENI. The CDR3 runs 18 residues. The CDR3 region is CASSPFVLAGNEYNEQFF. DNA for the CDR3: TGTGCCAGCTCACCATTTGTACTAGCCGGGAATGAGTACAATGAGCAGTTCTTC. The full variable domain, rest sourced from reference TRBV18 and TRBJ2-1, is NAGVMQNPRHLVRRRGQEARLRCSPMKGHSHVYWYRQLPEEGLKFMVYLQKENIIDESGMPKERFSAEFPKEGPSILRIQQVVRGDSAAYFCASSPFVLAGNEYNEQFFGPGTRLTVL.

The sample holds a few counts of this clone. The genes are TRBV5-1 and TRBJ2-7; D uncertain. This CDR3 contains 15 residues. The V end lost 7 bases, the J end lost 3 bases, and 20 bases lay between the germline ends. Germline CDR1 is SGHRS and CDR2 is YFSETQ. CDR3 bases: TGCGCCAGCCCTCCTGAAGTCACCCATTACTACGAGCAGTACTTC. It specifies CASPPEVTHYYEQYF.

The chain uses TRBV5-1 and TRBJ2-5; 11 nucleotides match TRBD2. The V and J ends lost 1 base and 4 bases, in that order; junction bases with no gene match: 6. CDR1 and CDR2 from the germline V gene are SGHRS and YFSETQ. The CDR3 runs to 16 residues. The CDR3 here is CASSLTSGSRRETQYF. CDR3 in DNA: TGCGCCAGCAGCTTGACTAGCGGGAGTCGGCGAGAGACCCAGTACTTC.

This clone was counted a few times. The rearrangement joins TRBV11-2 to TRBJ2-3; 9 positions agree with TRBD2. The CDR3 length is 18 residues. Germline V lookup: CDR1 SGHAT, CDR2 FQNNGV. Trimming cost V 3 bases and J 2 bases; bases outside gene matches: 12. The CDR3 sequence is CASSFVASGTRSTDTQYF. CDR3 in DNA: TGTGCCAGCAGCTTCGTCGCTAGCGGGACCCGTTCCACAGATACGCAGTATTTT.

In its sample, this clone was seen a few times. The chain uses TRBV7-8 and TRBJ1-4; possibly TRBD1 for D (6 bases). Germline values: CDR1 SGHVS, CDR2 FQNEAQ. This CDR3 spans 16 amino acids. Trimming cost V 4 bases and J 8 bases, with 20 bases left between them. The CDR3 reads CASSSELQGLGEKLFF. Written as DNA, the CDR3 is TGTGCCAGCAGCTCCGAGCTACAGGGCTTGGGGGAAAAACTGTTTTTT.

This clone has just a few counts. The CDR3 is CASSSLEGVSYNEQFF. The CDR3 nucleotides are TGTGCCAGCAGCTCACTAGAAGGGGTTTCTTACAATGAGCAGTTCTTC. The chain recombines TRBV11-2 with TRBJ2-1; D tentatively reads TRBD1 or TRBD2 (5 bases each). The CDR3 contains 16 residues. Germline V CDR1 and CDR2: SGHAT, FQNNGV. V was shortened by 4 bases and J by 4 bases, with 17 bases between the two germline ends.

This clone was observed a few times. V usage is TRBV19 and J usage is TRBJ1-4, with 7 bases identical to TRBD1. V shed 6 bases and J 4 bases; nucleotides not matched to a gene: 11. The CDR3 length is 16 residues. CDR1 and CDR2 from the germline V gene are LNHDA and SQIVND (reference sequence). The CDR3 DNA sequence: TGTGCCAGTAGCAGGACCCGGGGACAGCTTAATGAAAAACTGTTTTTT. Protein: CASSRTRGQLNEKLFF.

This clone was recorded a few times. The chain links TRBV28 to TRBJ2-1; D possibly corresponds to TRBD2 (5 bases). CDR1 is MDHEN, CDR2 SYDVKM, per germline. Trimming removed 8 bases at V and 0 bases at J, with 14 bases between. The CDR3 has 15 residues. The chain's CDR3 is CASLGGSSSYNEQFF. The CDR3 region has the DNA TGTGCCAGCTTGGGCGGGTCGAGCTCCTACAATGAGCAGTTCTTC.

This clone was recorded a few times. The rearrangement links TRBV6-5 to TRBJ2-7, with D perhaps assigned TRBD1 or TRBD2 (5 bases each). The CDR3 sequence is 15 residues long. Trimming cost V 4 bases and J 4 bases, with 17 bases left between them. Germline-derived CDR1 and CDR2 are MNHEY and SVGAGI. CDR3 sequence: CASSSSVGRGYEQYF. Here the CDR3 DNA reads TGTGCCAGCAGTTCGTCCGTGGGACGGGGTTACGAGCAGTACTTC.

A few counts support this clone. This chain uses TRBV2 with TRBJ1-3; TRBD1 might be the D (5 bases). The V end was cut by 5 bases, the J end by 0 bases, with 14 bases between. The CDR3 runs to 16 residues. Germline loops: CDR1 SNHLY, CDR2 FYNNEI. CDR3 amino acids: CASSTLLGRSGNTIYF. The CDR3 DNA follows: TGTGCCAGCAGTACACTGTTGGGGCGCTCTGGAAACACCATATATTTT.

The sample holds a few counts of this clone. The chain couples TRBV7-9 to TRBJ2-3; 9 bases are a match to TRBD2. This CDR3 comprises 17 residues. The germline CDR1 and CDR2 sequences are SEHNR and FQNEAQ (reference sequence). With 5 bases clipped from V and 6 bases from J, the junction kept 15 bases outside the gene matches. The CDR3, as DNA: TGTGCCAGCAGCCGACACGGGGGACTAGCAGGGGTGGATACGCAGTATTTT. It codes for CASSRHGGLAGVDTQYF.

V is TRBV10-3 and J is TRBJ2-5; D unresolved. CDR1 and CDR2 (germline): ENHRY, SYGVKD. Between the trimmed V and J ends, which lost 6 bases and 7 bases, there was a span of 18 bases. This CDR3 is 14 amino acids long. CDR3 sequence: CAISSGWPGGTQYF. CDR3 nucleotide sequence: TGTGCCATCAGCTCCGGATGGCCCGGCGGGACCCAGTACTTC.

The chain couples TRBV27 to TRBJ2-6, with D maybe TRBD1 (6 bases). Germline V gene sequence: CDR1 MNHEY, CDR2 SMNVEV (reference sequence). The CDR3 sequence is 18 residues long. The V and J ends lost 2 bases and 0 bases respectively, with 14 bases between them. The CDR3 sequence is CASSLRGQKASGANVLTF. The DNA for the CDR3 is TGTGCCAGCAGTTTAAGGGGACAAAAAGCCTCTGGGGCCAACGTCCTGACTTTC.

This clone was recorded a few times. The identical CDR3 is also encoded by other nucleotide sequences in the sample. J is TRBJ2-3 and V is TRBV15; possibly TRBD1 for D (5 bases). V lost 0 bases, J lost 0 bases, and 7 bases lay in between. The CDR3 loop spans 15 amino acids. Germline-derived CDR1 and CDR2 are LNHNV and YYDKDF (reference sequence). CDR3 sequence reads: CATSREGLSTDTQYF. The CDR3 DNA is TGTGCCACCAGCAGAGAGGGGCTGAGCACAGATACGCAGTATTTT.

This clone has just a few counts. The chain recombines TRBV7-9 with TRBJ2-5; D ambiguous. The CDR3 runs 15 residues. Germline V gene sequence: CDR1 SEHNR, CDR2 FQNEAQ (reference sequence). Deletions cut 5 bases from V and 1 base from J, with 14 bases between. The CDR3 coding sequence is TGTGCCAGCAGCACGACGAAAGGACCCCAAGAGACCCAGTACTTC. Amino acid sequence: CASSTTKGPQETQYF.

This clone was seen only a few times. The gene calls are TRBV6-1 and TRBJ2-5; D is uncertain. The V gene lost 7 bases and the J gene lost 2 bases, with 11 bases spanning the gap. The CDR3 loop spans 13 amino acids. The germline V gene has CDR1 MNHNS and CDR2 SASEGT. In nucleotides, the CDR3 is TGTGCCAGCACCGTGACACCTCAAGAGACCCAGTACTTC. Protein sequence: CASTVTPQETQYF.

This clone was detected only a few times. J is TRBJ2-5 and V is TRBV7-8; D may correspond to TRBD1 or TRBD2 (5 bases each). CDR1 and CDR2 from the germline V gene are SGHVS and FQNEAQ. The CDR3 is 15 amino acids. Deletions cut 6 bases from V and 8 bases from J, with 22 bases between. The CDR3 nucleotides are TGTGCCAGCAGTATTGGGACCCTCCGACGAGGAACCCAGTACTTC. Protein sequence: CASSIGTLRRGTQYF.

There are a few counts of this clone. In the same sample, other DNA sequences code for this CDR3. The chain combines TRBV7-2 with TRBJ2-3; D is undetermined. V lost 1 base and J lost 0, with 8 bases in between. Per germline, CDR1 SGHTA and CDR2 FQGNSA. This CDR3 spans 15 amino acids. CDR3 sequence reads: CASSLVPASTDTQYF. The CDR3 DNA reads as TGTGCCAGCAGCTTAGTCCCGGCTAGCACAGATACGCAGTATTTT.

This clone has just one count. This chain's CDR3 is CASSYVQGGAGELFF. CDR3 nucleotides: TGTGCCAGCAGTTATGTGCAGGGGGGCGCCGGGGAGCTGTTTTTT. The chain couples TRBV6-6 to TRBJ2-2, with a possible D match to TRBD1 (7 bases). V lost 3 bases and J lost 6, with 14 bases in between. Germline loops: CDR1 MNHNY, CDR2 SVGAGI (reference sequence). This CDR3 comprises 15 residues.